This T cell receptor (beta chain) was found in a study of blood T cell repertoires in COVID-19. Authors' processing steps: From reference gene primer amplification, estimates of nucleated cell counts were derived. The assay was immunoSEQ multiplex PCR, and TCRdb's table has in-frame clones only and misses some. V and J calls and clone size are copied from that table; D and trimming were computed from the DNA. The table lists tens of thousands of clones, approximately 80% of them singletons, with approximately 13% in the top ten. CDR1 and CDR2 (germline): LGHDT, YNNKEL (reference sequence). The CDR3 runs 15 residues. V gave up 1 base and J gave up 6 bases; unmatched junction bases: 4. This clone has a handful of counts.

This clonotype originated in a human donor in a cohort sampled during active COVID-19. The sequencing input was peripheral blood. The chain joins TRBV3-1 (or the pseudogene TRBV3-2) to TRBJ2-7, with 12 nucleotides matching TRBD2. CDR3 in amino acids: CASSQGTSGVGEQYF. CDR3 in DNA: TGTGCCAGCAGCCAAGGGACTAGCGGGGTAGGCGAGCAGTACTTC.